The next 18 T cell receptor beta chains were all read from a single sample in a study of CD8 T cells in Susac syndrome. It was with random hexamers that about 0.45 to 1 ug RNA was reverse transcribed. TCRdb called the immunoSEQ multiplex PCR reads again in MiXCR, with one record for every CDR3 protein. The table has 250,000 to 300,000 distinct CDR3 sequences, approximately 89% seen once; the top ten hold more than 0.15%. The sequenced sample consisted of CD8+ T cells from PBMCs. All receptors come from a human donor with multiple sclerosis.

The gene calls are TRBV5-8 and TRBJ2-3; 7 positions agree with TRBD2. The CDR3 extends over 16 amino acids. Germline values: CDR1 SGHTS, CDR2 YDEGEE. The V and J ends lost 4 bases and 6 bases, in that order; junction bases with no gene match: 14. CDR3 nucleotide sequence: TGTGCCAGCAGCGCTGGACTAGTGGGCGCCCTGGATACGCAGTATTTT. Translated, it gives CASSAGLVGALDTQYF.

CDR3 DNA sequence: TGTGCCAGCAGTTACGGCCATCCCGGGGAGCTGTTTTTT. Translated, it gives CASSYGHPGELFF. This chain links TRBV6-2 or TRBV6-3 with TRBJ2-2; D gene unclear. This CDR3 has 13 amino acids. Deletions cut 2 bases from V and 6 bases from J, with 7 bases between. CDR1 is MNHEY and CDR2 is SVGEGT in the germline V gene.

This chain uses TRBV20-1 with TRBJ2-5, with 11 bases aligning to TRBD2. The CDR3 length is 16 residues. Germline V gives CDR1 DFQATT, CDR2 SNEGSKA (reference sequence). Losses at the gene ends were 0 bases for V and 9 bases for J; bases not matched to a gene: 12. The CDR3 DNA reads as TGCAGTGCTAGAGATCTGGGACTAGCGGAACCCATAGCCCAGTACTTC. Translating gives CSARDLGLAEPIAQYF.

The sample holds a few counts of this clonotype. This sequence joins TRBV12-3 or TRBV12-4 and TRBJ2-1; D gene unclear. The CDR3 length is 12 residues. Deletions cut 5 bases from V and 8 bases from J, with 10 bases between. CDR3 region: CASSPETDEQFF. The CDR3 DNA is TGTGCCAGCAGTCCCGAAACGGATGAGCAGTTCTTC.

This chain connects TRBV27 to TRBJ2-2; D is unresolved. Germline V gene lookup returns CDR1 MNHEY and CDR2 SMNVEV (reference sequence). Trimming stripped 1 base from V and 4 bases from J, with 7 bases between. CDR3 size: 14 residues. In nucleotides, the CDR3 is TGTGCCAGCAGTTTATTGGTAGGCACCGGGGAGCTGTTTTTT. This gives the protein CASSLLVGTGELFF.

The chain couples TRBV19 to TRBJ2-3; 9 bases agree with TRBD2. V shed 8 bases, J shed 2 bases, and the junction held 8 bases outside the gene matches. The length of the CDR3 is 15 residues. Germline CDR1 reads LNHDA; CDR2 reads SQIVND (reference sequence). The CDR3 is CASRALAGFTDTQYF. The CDR3 DNA is TGTGCCAGTCGGGCCCTAGCGGGATTCACAGATACGCAGTATTTT.

In this sample, this clonotype turned up once. The chain employs TRBV28 and TRBJ1-2; D unclear. The CDR3 covers 16 residues. V was cut by 4 bases and J by 5 bases, with 20 bases left in between. Germline loops: CDR1 MDHEN, CDR2 SYDVKM. The DNA of the CDR3 is TGTGCCAGCAGTTCACCCCGGGCCCCGGTCCGATATGGCTACACCTTC. It is translated as CASSSPRAPVRYGYTF.

The chain carries TRBV28 and TRBJ2-2, with 8 bases fitting TRBD2. Germline-derived CDR1 and CDR2 are MDHEN and SYDVKM. V lost 1 base to trimming and J lost 6 bases; unmatched junction nucleotides: 4. There are 15 residues in the CDR3. Here the CDR3 DNA reads TGTGCCAGCAGTTTATTGGGGCGGGAGGCCGGGGAGCTGTTTTTT. This translates into CASSLLGREAGELFF. The full variable domain, with the rest looked up from reference TRBV28 and TRBJ2-2, is DVKVTQSSRYLVKRTGEKVFLECVQDMDHENMFWYRQDPGLGLRLIYFSYDVKMKEKGDIPEGYSVSREKKERFSLILESASTNQTSMYLCASSLLGREAGELFFGEGSRLTVL.

The chain combines TRBV20-1 with TRBJ2-5; 8 bases agree with TRBD2. V lost 4 bases to trimming and J lost 5 bases; unmatched junction nucleotides: 12. The CDR3 extends over 15 amino acids. The germline V gene has CDR1 DFQATT and CDR2 SNEGSKA (reference sequence). CDR3 protein: CSATTEREIRETQYF. The CDR3 DNA follows: TGCAGTGCTACCACGGAGCGGGAGATCAGGGAGACCCAGTACTTC.

The chain carries TRBV12-3 or TRBV12-4 and TRBJ2-2; a possible D gene is TRBD2 (6 bases). The CDR3 is 16 amino acids. V gave up 5 bases and J gave up 1 base, with 14 bases separating them. This chain's CDR3 is CASSPPTRGNTGELFF. The CDR3 coding sequence is TGTGCCAGCAGTCCACCGACTAGAGGGAACACCGGGGAGCTGTTTTTT.

The chain recombines TRBV19 with TRBJ1-1; TRBD1 matches 7 bases. V lost 8 bases, J lost 0 bases, and 15 bases stayed unmatched. There are 17 residues in the CDR3. CDR1 and CDR2 from the germline V gene are LNHDA and SQIVND (reference sequence). In nucleotides, the CDR3 is TGTGCCAGTCTACCCGGGGGCAGGGGGGCGATGAACACTGAAGCTTTCTTT. Residues: CASLPGGRGAMNTEAFF.

CDR3 in amino acids: CASSIGDRSLDIQYF. The CDR3 DNA reads as TGTGCCAGTAGTATTGGGGACAGGTCCCTTGACATTCAGTACTTC. The chain combines TRBV19 with TRBJ2-4, with TRBD1 identical over 8 bases. This CDR3 is 15 amino acids long. The junction had 9 bases not matched to a gene; V was cut back by 3 bases and J by 8 bases. Germline V gene lookup returns CDR1 LNHDA and CDR2 SQIVND (reference sequence).

The CDR3 loop reads CASSFGDQYNEQFF. The DNA of the CDR3 is TGTGCCAGCTCCTTTGGGGATCAGTACAATGAGCAGTTCTTC. The rearrangement links TRBV12-3 or TRBV12-4 to TRBJ2-1; D uncertain. The CDR3 extends over 14 amino acids. V gave up 8 bases and J gave up 4 bases, with 15 bases separating them.

The chain recombines TRBV9 with TRBJ2-3; D unclear. The CDR3 runs to 15 residues. Germline values: CDR1 SGDLS, CDR2 YYNGEE. V dropped 1 base and J dropped 5 bases, with 14 bases sitting between them. The CDR3 spells CASSVMIQAQDTQYF. CDR3 bases: TGTGCCAGCAGCGTAATGATCCAGGCGCAAGATACGCAGTATTTT.

The gene calls are TRBV9 and TRBJ2-7, with a weak D call TRBD1 (5 bases). This CDR3 comprises 14 residues. V was trimmed by 4 bases and J by 5 bases, leaving 16 bases between them. Germline assignment: CDR1 SGDLS and CDR2 YYNGEE. The CDR3 reads CASSPQHRPDEQYF. The DNA for the CDR3 is TGTGCCAGCAGCCCCCAGCACAGGCCAGACGAGCAGTACTTC. Full variable domain (missing parts from reference TRBV9 and TRBJ2-7): DSGVTQTPKHLITATGQRVTLRCSPRSGDLSVYWYQQSLDQGLQFLIQYYNGEERAKGNILERFSAQQFPDLHSELNLSSLELGDSALYFCASSPQHRPDEQYFGPGTRLTVT.

J is TRBJ1-4 and V is TRBV19; possible D gene TRBD1, 5 bases. The germline V and J ends were trimmed by 6 bases and 4 bases, with 9 bases remaining between them. This CDR3 comprises 13 residues. Germline V gene lookup returns CDR1 LNHDA and CDR2 SQIVND (reference sequence). CDR3 sequence reads: CASSDSFNEKLFF. For the CDR3, the DNA is TGTGCCAGTAGCGACAGCTTTAATGAAAAACTGTTTTTT.

This rearrangement joins TRBV18 to TRBJ2-1, with TRBD1 identical over 8 bases. CDR1 is KGHSH and CDR2 is LQKENI in the germline V gene. The junction had 4 bases not matched to a gene; V was cut back by 1 base and J by 8 bases. The CDR3 is 14 residues long. CDR3 coding DNA: TGTGCCAGCTCACCACAGGACAGGGCCGATGAGCAGTTCTTC. Encoded protein: CASSPQDRADEQFF. Based on the CDR3 plus reference TRBV18 and TRBJ2-1, the full variable domain is NAGVMQNPRHLVRRRGQEARLRCSPMKGHSHVYWYRQLPEEGLKFMVYLQKENIIDESGMPKERFSAEFPKEGPSILRIQQVVRGDSAAYFCASSPQDRADEQFFGPGTRLTVL.

The chain joins TRBV3-1 to TRBJ1-4; 7 bases align to TRBD1. The V gene's germline CDR1 is LGHDT and CDR2 YNNKEL (reference sequence). Germline trimming cut 2 bases from V and 6 bases from J; bases unmatched to any gene: 6. The CDR3 contains 15 residues. The CDR3 protein is CASSQLTGPDEKLFF. In DNA, the CDR3 is TGTGCCAGCAGCCAATTGACAGGGCCGGATGAAAAACTGTTTTTT.